There are many counts of the clone carrying this T cell receptor (beta chain). Its matching antigen is unknown. The CDR3 end lies 3 residues beyond the end of the read and is filled in from the germline J gene. The sample is drawn from a study of T cell clonality in common variable immunodeficiency. V lost 2 bases and J 6 bases, leaving 7 bases between the germline ends. This CDR3 comprises 12 residues. Looked up from germline, CDR1 is ENHRY and CDR2 is SYGVKD. Here immunoSEQ multiplex PCR was the method, and the copy in TCRdb shows in-frame clones only, minus some. This sample carries about 64,000 clones, none of them present only once. Overall study results and limits: Shared TCRbeta clones were fewer between CVID subjects than controls. In common variable immunodeficiency, TCR beta chains reportedly carried fewer deletions and N-nucleotide insertions.

This TCR was recovered from a person between 18 and 75 years old in good health. Sequencing was performed on peripheral blood mononuclear cells. This chain links TRBV10-3 with TRBJ1-1; D not certain. CDR3 in amino acids: CAISERQAEAFF. The CDR3 DNA, read in part, is TGTGCCATCAGTGAGCGTCAGGCTGAA.